This T cell receptor beta chain emerged from a study of shared clonotypes between healthy human individuals. Of note for this clone: Its antigen is as yet unknown.

The authors split each subset's genomic DNA evenly across several immunoSEQ plates. Sequencing was performed with immunoSEQ multiplex PCR; in TCRdb, only in-frame clones are kept and a portion is missing. The table includes around 1.5 million clones, 95% to 99% detected once. Findings of the study overall: With a handful of donors compared, around 5% of naive CD4 clonotypes were shared.

CDR1 is SEHNR, CDR2 FQNEAQ, per germline (reference sequence). The CDR3 totals 14 residues. V shed 5 bases and J shed 7 bases, with 17 bases lying between them. The gene calls are TRBV7-9 and TRBJ1-2, with D maybe TRBD1 (6 bases). The sequence was obtained from a man in his thirties or forties in good health. Material: naive CD4+ T cells sorted from blood. The sample's subset: CD45RA+ positively selected. DNA of the CDR3: TGTGCCAGCAGCCGACAAGGGGGGGCGGCTGGCTACACCTTC. It encodes CASSRQGGAAGYTF.